The rows below give T cell receptor beta chains drawn from one sample of a study of blood T cells in healthy people across ages. One entry per CDR3 protein, called by TCRdb with MiXCR from the 5' RACE reads. The table lists around 750,000 distinct CDR3 sequences, about 53% of them singletons. The sequencing sample was made of blood. These TCRs come from an elderly man in good health. Each CDR3 is given with its conserved first and last residue. A D gene is named only where the DNA matches it firmly. Size is stated for part of the rows, as once, few or many counts, or as a class when the clone is expanded.

TRBJ2-1,NA,NA,TRBV5-1,TGCGCCAGCAGCGGGATGGGTGAGCAGTTCTTC,CASSGMGEQFF
TRBJ1-4,NA,NA,TRBV20-1,TGCAGTGCTCCGCGGAGGGTTGGAGCTAATGAAAAACTGTTTTTT,CSAPRRVGANEKLFF
TRBJ2-5,TRBD1,few,TRBV7-8,TGTGCCAGCAGCCTACTCAGAAGGGGGCAAATACAAGAGACCCAGTACTTC,CASSLLRRGQIQETQYF
TRBJ2-1,NA,few,TRBV4-2,TGTGCCAGCAGCTTTAGGGGGCCGGGACTAGCCTACAATGAGCAGTTCTTC,CASSFRGPGLAYNEQFF
TRBJ2-1,NA,NA,TRBV2,TGTGCCAGCAGTGCGCGAGTCCGGGCGGGTGATGAGCAGTTCTTC,CASSARVRAGDEQFF
TRBJ2-5,NA,NA,TRBV24-1,TGTGCCACCAGTGGTTTCGGTGTGGACCAAGAGACCCAGTACTTC,CATSGFGVDQETQYF
TRBJ2-7,TRBD2,NA,TRBV4-1,TGCGCCAGCAGCCTTCTGGCGGGGACTATACTTTTTCAGTACTTC,CASSLLAGTILFQYF
TRBJ2-1,NA,NA,TRBV6-2/TRBV6-3,TGTGCCAGCAGACTACCTAGACTAGGAATCAATGAGCAGTTCTTC,CASRLPRLGINEQFF
TRBJ2-1,NA,few,TRBV4-2,TGTGCCAGCAGCCAAGGAGGCGGGTTGAGTGAGCAGTTCTTC,CASSQGGGLSEQFF
TRBJ2-1,TRBD2,few,TRBV28,TGTGCCAGCAGTTTTACTAGCGGGAGTGGGAATGAGCAGTTCTTC,CASSFTSGSGNEQFF
TRBJ1-2,NA,NA,TRBV7-2,TGTGCCAGCAGCGCCCAGGGGACTAACTATGGCTACACCTTC,CASSAQGTNYGYTF